These 15 T cell receptor beta chains were all obtained from the same sample, sequenced in a study of blood T cell repertoires in COVID-19. The protocol was immunoSEQ multiplex PCR, while the TCRdb copy is restricted to in-frame clones and leaves out a portion. Altogether tens of thousands of clones are present, 60% to 80% being singletons, with the ten largest covering about 4.2%. The sample taken for sequencing was peripheral blood. These receptors originate from a woman between 45 and 60 years old with acute or convalescent COVID-19.

The genes are TRBV12-3 or TRBV12-4 and TRBJ1-6, with D uncertain. The CDR3 runs to 13 residues. The V end lost 6 bases, the J end lost 5 bases, and 8 bases lay between the germline ends. The CDR3 region has the DNA TGTGCCAGCAGGCTGGCAGATAATTCACCCCTCCACTTT. This codes for CASRLADNSPLHF.

This chain connects TRBV28 to TRBJ1-2; TRBD1 agrees at 9 bases. The CDR3 consists of 15 residues. The germline V gene has CDR1 MDHEN and CDR2 SYDVKM. V gave up 5 bases and J gave up 2 bases; unmatched junction bases: 6. This CDR3 is CASSRTGAINYGYTF. Here the CDR3 DNA reads TGTGCCAGCAGTCGGACAGGGGCCATAAACTATGGCTACACCTTC.

The chain couples TRBV20-1 to TRBJ1-1; no reliable D call. Germline CDR1 reads DFQATT; CDR2 reads SNEGSKA (reference sequence). The V gene lost 1 base and the J gene lost 6 bases, with 6 bases spanning the gap. This CDR3 region has 11 residues. CDR3: CSARGPAEAFF. CDR3 DNA sequence: TGCAGTGCTAGAGGTCCGGCTGAAGCTTTCTTT.

The chain recombines TRBV7-8 with TRBJ1-4; D is unresolved. Germline loops: CDR1 SGHVS, CDR2 FQNEAQ. This CDR3 has 16 residues. V lost 6 bases to trimming and J lost 1 base, with 15 bases between them. CDR3 sequence reads: CASSPGVGRTNEKLFF. CDR3 DNA sequence: TGTGCCAGCAGTCCTGGTGTGGGGAGAACTAATGAAAAACTGTTTTTT.

The rearrangement joins TRBV10-3 to TRBJ2-3; D gene unclear. Germline-derived CDR1 and CDR2 are ENHRY and SYGVKD. V dropped 2 bases and J dropped 0 bases, with 9 bases sitting between them. The CDR3 is 15 amino acids. As DNA, the CDR3 is TGTGCCATCAGTGAGGCTGAGTTGAGCACAGATACGCAGTATTTT. Its protein product is CAISEAELSTDTQYF.

The V and J genes are TRBV3-1 (or the pseudogene TRBV3-2) and TRBJ2-5, with D unclear. Trimming stripped 1 base from V and 5 bases from J, with 8 bases between. Germline loops: CDR1 LGHDT, CDR2 YNNKEL (reference sequence). The CDR3 has 13 amino acids. CDR3 DNA: TGTGCCAGCAGCCAAGCTGGGCTGGAGACCCAGTACTTC. Amino acid sequence: CASSQAGLETQYF.

The rearrangement joins TRBV7-9 to TRBJ1-4; D is undetermined. The CDR3 contains 12 residues. V gave up 3 bases and J gave up 6 bases, with 5 bases separating them. Germline loops: CDR1 SEHNR, CDR2 FQNEAQ (reference sequence). The CDR3 is CASSFSHEKLFF. In nucleotides, the CDR3 is TGTGCCAGCAGCTTCAGTCATGAAAAACTGTTTTTT.

This clone was counted between two and nine times. The rearrangement links TRBV29-1 to TRBJ1-1, with 9 bases fitting TRBD1. Germline loops: CDR1 SQVTM, CDR2 ANQGSEA. The CDR3 sequence is 11 residues long. The DNA of the CDR3 is TGCAGTGCGGACAGGGGAACTGAAGCTTTCTTT. It codes for CSADRGTEAFF.

This clone has more than one count but fewer than ten. The chain joins TRBV6-5 to TRBJ1-6; 10 nucleotides match TRBD1. The junction had 7 bases not matched to a gene; V was cut back by 0 bases and J by 14 bases. This CDR3 has 15 amino acids. Germline V CDR1 and CDR2: MNHEY, SVGAGI. In DNA, the CDR3 is TGTGCCAGCAGTTACTCGGGGGACAGGGGTCGATCCCTCCACTTT. Translation: CASSYSGDRGRSLHF.

The J gene is TRBJ2-1, the V gene TRBV29-1; D is possibly TRBD1 (5 bases). Germline CDR1 reads SQVTM; CDR2 reads ANQGSEA. The length of the CDR3 is 11 residues. V dropped 7 bases and J dropped 8 bases, with 12 bases sitting between them. CDR3 region: CSAAAGYEQFF. DNA of the CDR3: TGCAGCGCCGCCGCAGGGTATGAGCAGTTCTTC.

The chain recombines TRBV5-5 with TRBJ1-2, with D possibly matching TRBD1 (5 bases). The length of the CDR3 is 14 residues. Between the trimmed V and J ends, which lost 5 bases and 2 bases, there was a span of 13 bases. Germline V CDR1 and CDR2: SGHKS, YYEKEE (reference sequence). CDR3 sequence reads: CASRAAGLNYGYTF. CDR3 DNA sequence: TGTGCCAGCAGAGCCGCGGGGCTAAACTATGGCTACACCTTC.

V gene TRBV6-2 or TRBV6-3 combines with J gene TRBJ1-5; D is unclear. V dropped 5 bases and J dropped 1 base, with 12 bases sitting between them. The length of the CDR3 is 15 residues. The germline gives CDR1 MNHEY, CDR2 SVGEGT. The CDR3 is CASSSNGWSNQPQHF. DNA for the CDR3: TGTGCCAGCAGTAGTAACGGGTGGAGCAATCAGCCCCAGCATTTT.

The V and J genes are TRBV28 and TRBJ2-3; 8 nucleotides match TRBD2. The germline gives CDR1 MDHEN, CDR2 SYDVKM. The CDR3 loop spans 14 amino acids. Trimming took 8 bases from V and 5 from J; bases not matched to a gene: 9. For the CDR3, the DNA is TGTGCCAGCGGGGCCGCGGGGGGCGTAGATACGCAGTATTTT. It is translated as CASGAAGGVDTQYF.

This clone occurred a few times. V and J are TRBV9 and TRBJ2-3; D call uncertain. Germline assignment: CDR1 SGDLS and CDR2 YYNGEE. This CDR3 comprises 16 residues. The V and J ends lost 2 bases and 5 bases respectively, with 18 bases between them. In nucleotides, the CDR3 is TGTGCCAGCAGCGTCCAGCGCCCGTTCTTAGTAGATACGCAGTATTTT. It is translated as CASSVQRPFLVDTQYF.

This rearrangement joins TRBV9 to TRBJ1-6; D gene uncertain. From germline, CDR1 is SGDLS and CDR2 YYNGEE. The ends were cut back, 3 bases at V and 11 bases at J, with 18 bases in the middle. The CDR3 has 15 residues. Written as DNA, the CDR3 is TGTGCCAGCAGCGCCCCATGGGGAGAAGGTGCACCCCTCCACTTT. Encoded protein: CASSAPWGEGAPLHF.